A selection of T cell receptor beta chains follows, all from one sample in a study of identical twins. TCRdb analysed the 5' RACE reads with MiXCR anew, one entry per CDR3 protein. The repertoire has nearly 650,000 distinct CDR3 sequences, 7.1% of them found once; the top ten carry approximately 1.5%. This sample also belongs to another study, concerning yellow fever vaccine responses in identical twins.

Specimen: PBMCs. The receptors derive from a woman under 30 in good health. Each CDR3 is given with its conserved first and last residue. A D gene is named only where the DNA matches it firmly. Size tells how often a clone was seen (once, few, many) or the class of an expanded clone, and some rows leave it out.

size,V,D,length,J,CDR3,DNA
.,TRBV29-1,TRBD2,13,TRBJ2-7,CSGKLAGSYEQYF,TGCAGCGGGAAACTAGCGGGATCCTACGAGCAGTACTTC
.,TRBV15,.,15,TRBJ2-1,CATNTGRERIDEQFF,TGTGCCACCAATACAGGGAGGGAGAGGATCGATGAGCAGTTCTTC
.,TRBV5-1,.,15,TRBJ2-5,CASSLYLGGQETQYF,TGCGCCAGCAGCTTGTATCTGGGGGGCCAAGAGACCCAGTACTTC
.,TRBV7-9,TRBD1,15,TRBJ1-2,CASSSGQETSYGYTF,TGTGCCAGCAGCTCAGGACAGGAAACATCCTATGGCTACACCTTC
few,TRBV18,TRBD2,15,TRBJ2-3,CASSPLAAGTDTQYF,TGTGCCAGCTCGCCCCTAGCGGCGGGCACAGATACGCAGTATTTT
many,TRBV29-1,TRBD1,12,TRBJ2-7,CSARDSSYEQYF,TGCAGCGCTCGGGACAGCTCCTACGAGCAGTACTTC
many,TRBV18,.,12,TRBJ2-7,CASSPPSYEQYF,TGTGCCAGCTCACCCCCCTCCTACGAGCAGTACTTC
many,TRBV20-1,TRBD2,12,TRBJ2-3,CSAGRGADTQYF,TGCAGTGCCGGTCGGGGGGCAGATACGCAGTATTTT
few,TRBV29-1,.,10,TRBJ1-1,CSVVTSEAFF,TGCAGCGTTGTGACCTCTGAAGCTTTCTTT
once,TRBV6-4,.,14,TRBJ2-2,CASSESGVAGELFF,TGTGCCAGCAGTGAGTCAGGGGTCGCCGGGGAGCTGTTTTTT
.,TRBV5-1,.,18,TRBJ2-3,CASSMRAGLTTSTDTQYF,TGCGCCAGCAGCATGCGCGCGGGACTTACTACTAGCACAGATACGCAGTATTTT
.,TRBV3-1,.,18,TRBJ2-1,CASSQKVKTSSAGNEQFF,TGTGCCAGCAGCCAAAAAGTTAAGACTAGTAGTGCAGGCAATGAGCAGTTCTTC
many,TRBV20-1,TRBD1,15,TRBJ1-2,CSSSERDSIYYGYTF,TGCAGTTCCTCAGAACGGGACAGCATTTACTATGGCTACACCTTC
many,TRBV29-1,TRBD1,15,TRBJ1-1,CSVEGGGTGLTEAFF,TGCAGCGTTGAAGGTGGTGGGACAGGGCTCACTGAAGCTTTCTTT
few,TRBV5-1,.,14,TRBJ2-3,CASNNGRPTDTQYF,TGCGCCAGCAATAACGGGAGACCCACAGATACGCAGTATTTT
few,TRBV6-1,.,14,TRBJ2-2,CASRTAGGAGELFF,TGTGCCAGCAGGACAGCGGGTGGAGCCGGGGAGCTGTTTTTT
.,TRBV7-8,TRBD2,17,TRBJ2-3,CASSLGSAGGFPHTQYF,TGTGCCAGCAGCTTAGGTTCAGCGGGAGGTTTTCCACATACGCAGTATTTT
.,TRBV9,TRBD2,15,TRBJ2-5,CASTLSGSGQETQYF,TGTGCCAGCACCTTGAGCGGGAGTGGGCAAGAGACCCAGTACTTC
few,TRBV10-3,.,13,TRBJ2-3,CATYGRGTDTQYF,TGTGCCACGTACGGCAGGGGTACAGATACGCAGTATTTT
few,TRBV4-2,.,15,TRBJ2-1,CASSQDSGTWDEQFF,TGTGCCAGCAGCCAAGACTCCGGGACATGGGATGAGCAGTTCTTC